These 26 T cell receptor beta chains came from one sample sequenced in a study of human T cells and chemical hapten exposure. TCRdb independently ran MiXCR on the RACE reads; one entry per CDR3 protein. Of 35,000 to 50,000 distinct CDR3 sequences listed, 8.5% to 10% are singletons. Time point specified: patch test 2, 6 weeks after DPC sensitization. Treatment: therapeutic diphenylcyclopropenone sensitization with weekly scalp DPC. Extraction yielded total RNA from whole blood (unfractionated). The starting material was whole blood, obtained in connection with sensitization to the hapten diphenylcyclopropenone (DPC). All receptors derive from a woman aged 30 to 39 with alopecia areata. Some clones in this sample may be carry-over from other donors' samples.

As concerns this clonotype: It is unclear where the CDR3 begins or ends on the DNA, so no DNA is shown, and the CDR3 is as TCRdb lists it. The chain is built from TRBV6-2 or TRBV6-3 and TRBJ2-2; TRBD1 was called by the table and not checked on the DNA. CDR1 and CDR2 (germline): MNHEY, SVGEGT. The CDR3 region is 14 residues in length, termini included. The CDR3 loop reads CASRPGGPPGSCFF.

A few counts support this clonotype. This chain's CDR3 is CASSLIGGANYGYTF. The CDR3, as DNA: TGTGCCAGCAGTTTAATAGGGGGGGCTAACTATGGCTACACCTTC. The rearrangement uses TRBV12-3 or TRBV12-4 and TRBJ1-2; perhaps TRBD1 as D (6 bases). V gave up 2 bases and J gave up 0 bases, with 10 bases separating them. The CDR3 loop spans 15 amino acids.

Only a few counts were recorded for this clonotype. The DNA of the CDR3 is TGTGCCACCAGCAGAGATGGGCAGGGACCCGGGGAGCTGTTTTTT. Its protein is CATSRDGQGPGELFF. The chain carries TRBV15 and TRBJ2-2, with D tentatively TRBD1 or TRBD2 (5 bases each). The CDR3 length is 15 residues. V was trimmed by 0 bases and J by 6 bases, leaving 11 bases between them. Germline values: CDR1 LNHNV, CDR2 YYDKDF (reference sequence).

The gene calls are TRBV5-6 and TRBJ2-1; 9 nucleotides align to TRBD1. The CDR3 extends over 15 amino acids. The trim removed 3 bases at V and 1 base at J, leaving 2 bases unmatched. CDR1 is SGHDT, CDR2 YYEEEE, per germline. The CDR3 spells CASSSGTGSYNEQFF. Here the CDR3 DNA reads TGTGCCAGCAGCTCCGGGACAGGGTCCTACAATGAGCAGTTCTTC.

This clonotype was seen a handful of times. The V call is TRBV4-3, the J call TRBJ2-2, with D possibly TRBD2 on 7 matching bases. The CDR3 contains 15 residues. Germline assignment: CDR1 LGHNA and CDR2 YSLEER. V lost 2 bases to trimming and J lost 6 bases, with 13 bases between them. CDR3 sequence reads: CASSQSPGGPGELFF. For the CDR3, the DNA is TGCGCCAGCAGCCAATCTCCGGGGGGCCCCGGGGAGCTGTTTTTT.

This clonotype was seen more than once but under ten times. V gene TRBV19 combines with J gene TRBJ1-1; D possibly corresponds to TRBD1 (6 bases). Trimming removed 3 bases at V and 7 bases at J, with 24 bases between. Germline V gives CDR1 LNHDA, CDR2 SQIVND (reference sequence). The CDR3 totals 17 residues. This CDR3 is CASSIVGGRPVGVEAFF. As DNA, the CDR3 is TGTGCCAGTAGTATCGTTGGGGGGCGGCCCGTTGGTGTTGAAGCTTTCTTT.

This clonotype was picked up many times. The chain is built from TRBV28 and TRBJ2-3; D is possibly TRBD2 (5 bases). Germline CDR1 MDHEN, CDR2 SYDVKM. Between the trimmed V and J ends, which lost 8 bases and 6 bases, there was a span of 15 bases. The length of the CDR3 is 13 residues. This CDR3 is CASRLSTSDTQYF. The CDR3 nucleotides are TGTGCCAGCCGTCTCTCAACTAGTGATACGCAGTATTTT. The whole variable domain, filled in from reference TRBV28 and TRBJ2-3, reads DVKVTQSSRYLVKRTGEKVFLECVQDMDHENMFWYRQDPGLGLRLIYFSYDVKMKEKGDIPEGYSVSREKKERFSLILESASTNQTSMYLCASRLSTSDTQYFGPGTRLTVL.

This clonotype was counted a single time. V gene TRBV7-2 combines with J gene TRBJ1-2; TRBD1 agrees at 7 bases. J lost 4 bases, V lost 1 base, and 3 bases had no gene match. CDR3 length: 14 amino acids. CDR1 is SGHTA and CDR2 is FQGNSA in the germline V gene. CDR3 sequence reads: CASSLEQGIYGYTF. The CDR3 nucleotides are TGTGCCAGCAGCTTAGAACAGGGGATCTATGGCTACACCTTC.

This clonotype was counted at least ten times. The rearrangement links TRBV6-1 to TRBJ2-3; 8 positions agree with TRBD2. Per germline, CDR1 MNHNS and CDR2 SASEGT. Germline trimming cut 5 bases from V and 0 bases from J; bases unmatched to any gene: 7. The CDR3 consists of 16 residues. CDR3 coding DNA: TGTGCCAGCAGTTCCCTAGCGGGCGCTAGCACAGATACGCAGTATTTT. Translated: CASSSLAGASTDTQYF.

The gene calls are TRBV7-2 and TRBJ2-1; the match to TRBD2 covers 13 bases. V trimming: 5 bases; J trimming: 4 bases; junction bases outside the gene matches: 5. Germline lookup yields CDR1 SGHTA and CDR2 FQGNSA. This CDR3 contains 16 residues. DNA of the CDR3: TGTGCCAGCAGCCGAATGACTAGCGGGGGGTACAATGAGCAGTTCTTC. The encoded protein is CASSRMTSGGYNEQFF.

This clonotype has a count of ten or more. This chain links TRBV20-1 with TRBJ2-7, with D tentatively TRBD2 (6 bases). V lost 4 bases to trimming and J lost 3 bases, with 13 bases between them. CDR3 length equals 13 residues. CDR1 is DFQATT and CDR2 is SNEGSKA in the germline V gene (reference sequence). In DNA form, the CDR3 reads TGCAGTGCTAAACGGACGGGGGACTACGAGCAGTACTTC. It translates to CSAKRTGDYEQYF.

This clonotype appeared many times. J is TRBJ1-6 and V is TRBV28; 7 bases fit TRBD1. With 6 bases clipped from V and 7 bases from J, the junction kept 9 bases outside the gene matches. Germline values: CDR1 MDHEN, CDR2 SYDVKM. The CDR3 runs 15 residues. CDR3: CASRKPTGENSPLHF. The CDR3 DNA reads TGTGCCAGCAGAAAACCTACAGGGGAGAATTCACCCCTCCACTTT.

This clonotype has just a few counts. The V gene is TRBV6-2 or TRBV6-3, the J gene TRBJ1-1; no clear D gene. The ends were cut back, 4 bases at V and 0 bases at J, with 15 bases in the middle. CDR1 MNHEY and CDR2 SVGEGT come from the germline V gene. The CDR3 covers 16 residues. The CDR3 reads CASSSRPGWMNTEAFF. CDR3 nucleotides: TGTGCCAGCAGTTCCCGTCCGGGTTGGATGAACACTGAAGCTTTCTTT.

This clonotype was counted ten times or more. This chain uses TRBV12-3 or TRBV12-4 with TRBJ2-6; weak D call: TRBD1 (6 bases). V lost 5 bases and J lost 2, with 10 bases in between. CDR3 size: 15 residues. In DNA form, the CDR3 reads TGTGCCAGCAGTAGCAGGGGAACTGGGGCCAACGTCCTGACTTTC. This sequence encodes CASSSRGTGANVLTF.

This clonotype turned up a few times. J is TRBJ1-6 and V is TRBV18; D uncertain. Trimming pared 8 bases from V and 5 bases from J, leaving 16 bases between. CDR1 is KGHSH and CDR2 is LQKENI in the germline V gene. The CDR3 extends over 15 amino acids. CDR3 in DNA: TGTGCCAGCGTAGGCGGTGTACAGAATAATTCACCCCTCCACTTT. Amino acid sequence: CASVGGVQNNSPLHF.

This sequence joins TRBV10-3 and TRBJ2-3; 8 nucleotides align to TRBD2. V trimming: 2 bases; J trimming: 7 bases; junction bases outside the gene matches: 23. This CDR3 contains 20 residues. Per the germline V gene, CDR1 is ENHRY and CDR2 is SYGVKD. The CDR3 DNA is TGTGCCATCAGTGAGCCCGGGGGGGCTCGGGGTTCGGGATCGGGAAATACGCAGTATTTT. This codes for CAISEPGGARGSGSGNTQYF.

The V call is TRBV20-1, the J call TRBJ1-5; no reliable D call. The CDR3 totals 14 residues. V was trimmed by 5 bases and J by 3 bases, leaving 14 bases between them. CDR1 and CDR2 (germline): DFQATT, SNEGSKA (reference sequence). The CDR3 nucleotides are TGCAGTGCTCTTCAGGACGGACCCAATCAGCCCCAGCATTTT. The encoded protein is CSALQDGPNQPQHF.

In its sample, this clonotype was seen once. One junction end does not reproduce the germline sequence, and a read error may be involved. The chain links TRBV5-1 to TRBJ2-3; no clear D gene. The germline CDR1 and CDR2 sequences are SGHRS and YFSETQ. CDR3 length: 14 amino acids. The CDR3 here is CAGSLSAESDTQYF. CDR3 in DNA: TGCGCCGGCAGCTTGAGTGCGGAATCGGATACGCAGTATTTT.

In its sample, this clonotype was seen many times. Here the CDR3 reads CASSPGLGEIETQYF. CDR3 nucleotide sequence: TGTGCCAGCAGCCCAGGACTAGGTGAAATCGAGACCCAGTACTTC. The chain employs TRBV7-6 and TRBJ2-5, with 7 positions matching TRBD2. With 5 bases clipped from V and 5 bases from J, the junction kept 11 bases outside the gene matches. Germline-derived CDR1 and CDR2 are SGHVS and FNYEAQ. The CDR3 sequence is 15 residues long.

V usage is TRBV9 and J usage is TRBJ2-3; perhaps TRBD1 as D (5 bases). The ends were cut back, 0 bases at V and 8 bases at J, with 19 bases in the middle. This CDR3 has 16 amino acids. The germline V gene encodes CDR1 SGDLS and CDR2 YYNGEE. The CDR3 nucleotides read TGTGCCAGCAGCGTAGAACAGGCACTCGTATCCGGTACGCAGTATTTT. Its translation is CASSVEQALVSGTQYF.

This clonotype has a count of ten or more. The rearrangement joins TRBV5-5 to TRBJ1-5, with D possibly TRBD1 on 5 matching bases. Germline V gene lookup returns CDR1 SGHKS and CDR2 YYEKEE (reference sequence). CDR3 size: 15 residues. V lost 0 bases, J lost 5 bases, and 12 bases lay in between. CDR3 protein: CASSLEDNKDQPQHF. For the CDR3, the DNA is TGTGCCAGCAGCTTGGAGGACAATAAAGATCAGCCCCAGCATTTT.

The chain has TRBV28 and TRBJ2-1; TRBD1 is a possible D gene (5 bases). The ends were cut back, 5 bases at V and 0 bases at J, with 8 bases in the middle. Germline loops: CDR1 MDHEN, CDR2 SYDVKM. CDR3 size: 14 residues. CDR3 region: CASSTQVSYNEQFF. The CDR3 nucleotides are TGTGCCAGCAGTACACAGGTCTCCTACAATGAGCAGTTCTTC.

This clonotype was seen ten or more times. CDR3 nucleotide sequence: TGTGCCAGCAGCGCCCAGACAGGGAATTCACCCCTCCACTTT. It translates to CASSAQTGNSPLHF. This rearrangement joins TRBV7-2 to TRBJ1-6; 7 bases map to TRBD1. Germline CDR1 SGHTA, CDR2 FQGNSA. This CDR3 contains 14 residues. J lost 7 bases, V lost 5 bases, and 5 bases had no gene match.

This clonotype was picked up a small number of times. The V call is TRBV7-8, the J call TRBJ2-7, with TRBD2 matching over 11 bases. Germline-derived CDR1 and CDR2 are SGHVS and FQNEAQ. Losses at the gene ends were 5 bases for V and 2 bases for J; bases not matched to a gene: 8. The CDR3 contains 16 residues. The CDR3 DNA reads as TGTGCCAGCAGCCGGATAACTAGCGGGGGTCCCTACGAGCAGTACTTC. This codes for CASSRITSGGPYEQYF.

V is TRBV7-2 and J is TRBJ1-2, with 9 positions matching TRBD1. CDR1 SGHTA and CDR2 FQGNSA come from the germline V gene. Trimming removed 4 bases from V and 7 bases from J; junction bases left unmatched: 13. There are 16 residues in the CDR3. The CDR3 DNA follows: TGTGCCAGCAGCTCCGAACAGGGGGCGAGAATAGGTGGCTACACCTTC. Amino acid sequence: CASSSEQGARIGGYTF.

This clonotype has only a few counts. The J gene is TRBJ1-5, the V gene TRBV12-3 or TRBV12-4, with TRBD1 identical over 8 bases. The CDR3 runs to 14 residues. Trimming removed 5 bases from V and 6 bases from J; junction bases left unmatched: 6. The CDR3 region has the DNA TGTGCCAGCAGTCGCCCCGGGACAGGTCAGCCCCAGCATTTT. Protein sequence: CASSRPGTGQPQHF.